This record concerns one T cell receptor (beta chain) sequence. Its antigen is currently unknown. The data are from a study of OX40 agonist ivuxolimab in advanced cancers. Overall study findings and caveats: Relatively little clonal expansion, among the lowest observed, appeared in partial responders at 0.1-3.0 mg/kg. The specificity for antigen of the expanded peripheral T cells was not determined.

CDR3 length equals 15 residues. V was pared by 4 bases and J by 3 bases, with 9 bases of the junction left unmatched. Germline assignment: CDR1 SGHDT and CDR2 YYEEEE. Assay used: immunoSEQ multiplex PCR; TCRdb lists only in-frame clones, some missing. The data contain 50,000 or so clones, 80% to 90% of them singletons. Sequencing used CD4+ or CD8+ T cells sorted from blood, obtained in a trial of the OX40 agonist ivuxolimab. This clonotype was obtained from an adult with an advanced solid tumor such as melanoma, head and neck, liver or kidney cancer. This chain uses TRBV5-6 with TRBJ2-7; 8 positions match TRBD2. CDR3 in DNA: TGTGCCAGCAGCCCCCGGGGGGGGGTTATCTACGAGCAGTACTTC. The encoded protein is CASSPRGGVIYEQYF.